The T cell receptor beta chain described here comes from a study of blood T cell repertoires in COVID-19. Overall study context: T cells, B-cell-depleted T cells, or PBMCs provided the cDNA or gDNA that served as material.

Clones were read by immunoSEQ multiplex PCR, and TCRdb kept only the in-frame ones, dropping some. The profile shows around 360,000 clones, 70% to 90% of them singletons. The CDR3 sequence is 14 residues long. After removal of 7 bases from V and 3 bases from J, the junction contained 7 bases not matched to a gene. Germline CDR1 reads MDHEN; CDR2 reads SYDVKM. V and J are TRBV28 and TRBJ1-2; 8 bases fit TRBD1. Sequenced material: PBMCs or T cells enriched from blood (not recorded which). The TCR originated in a middle-aged man in a cohort exposed to, infected with or recovered from COVID-19 (not recorded which). The CDR3 coding sequence is TGTGCCAGCACCCCAGGGGGCGCGGACTATGGCTACACCTTC. It translates to CASTPGGADYGYTF.